The clone carrying this T cell receptor beta chain has a single count. V was cut by 6 bases and J by 0 bases, with 11 bases left in between. This CDR3 contains 14 residues. From germline, CDR1 is MNHEY and CDR2 SMNVEV (reference sequence). This specimen belongs to a study of blood T cell repertoires in COVID-19. Turning to the study itself: The origin of the acute and convalescent COVID-19 samples was the United States, Italy and Spain. Sources were T cells, B-cell-depleted T cells, or PBMCs; the material itself was cDNA or gDNA.

Study processing details: Researchers report that nucleated cell counts were estimated from reference gene primer amplification. Assay used: immunoSEQ multiplex PCR; TCRdb lists only in-frame clones, some missing. V and J calls and clone size are given by that table; D and trimming were obtained from the DNA. Here the sample spans approximately 44,000 clones, approximately 89% being singletons. This receptor was identified in a woman over 75 with acute or convalescent COVID-19. Specimen: peripheral blood. V is TRBV27 and J is TRBJ1-1; D gene uncertain. In nucleotides, the CDR3 is TGTGCCAGCAGCCAGACCCGGGTGAACACTGAAGCTTTCTTT. Its protein product is CASSQTRVNTEAFF.